Following are 23 T cell receptor beta chains from one sample sequenced in a study of T cells in Graves' hyperthyroidism and ophthalmopathy. Amplified TCR beta CDR3 regions came from RNA transcripts. First-round RT-PCR of the TCR CDR3 relied on the HTBI primer set. TCRdb itself ran the multiplex PCR reads through MiXCR, one entry per CDR3 protein. Of hundreds of thousands of distinct CDR3 sequences in the sample, around a third are singletons; the top ten hold around 30%. The specimen was blood. These receptors all come from a woman aged 40 to 49 with Graves' hyperthyroidism.

The chain combines TRBV7-2 with TRBJ1-6; possibly TRBD1 for D (5 bases). Deletions cut 5 bases from V and 8 bases from J, with 16 bases between. Germline loops: CDR1 SGHTA, CDR2 FQGNSA. The CDR3 covers 15 residues. CDR3 loop: CASSLPGGGDSPLHF. CDR3 sequence (DNA): TGTGCCAGCAGCCTACCGGGGGGGGGGGATTCACCCCTCCACTTT.

This chain uses TRBV9 with TRBJ1-1, with TRBD1 identical over 9 bases. CDR1 and CDR2 (germline): SGDLS, YYNGEE. V shed 2 bases and J 5 bases; nucleotides not matched to a gene: 4. The CDR3 has 14 amino acids. The CDR3: CASSVLTGGTEAFF. In nucleotides, the CDR3 is TGTGCCAGCAGCGTTTTGACAGGGGGGACTGAAGCTTTCTTT.

This clonotype was recorded a few times. The chain couples TRBV28 to TRBJ1-5, with D perhaps matching TRBD1 (5 bases). V gave up 8 bases and J gave up 0 bases, with 8 bases separating them. The CDR3 sequence is 13 residues long. Germline values: CDR1 MDHEN, CDR2 SYDVKM. CDR3 DNA: TGTGCCAGCCAGGACACTAGCAATCAGCCCCAGCATTTT. Translating gives CASQDTSNQPQHF.

Note on this clonotype: A clone one base away is much larger, so this may be a read error. V gene TRBV9 combines with J gene TRBJ1-6; no definite D call. Germline V CDR1 and CDR2: SGDLS, YYNGEE. CDR3 length equals 14 residues. This chain's CDR3 is CASGVGGRNSPLHF. For the CDR3, the DNA is TGTGCCAGCGGCGTAGGAGGGCGGAATTCACCCCTCCACTTT.

This clonotype was detected many times. The chain joins TRBV29-1 to TRBJ1-2; D is unresolved. Germline lookup yields CDR1 SQVTM and CDR2 ANQGSEA. Trimming left V 0 bases short and J 3 bases short, with 8 bases between. The CDR3 is 13 residues long. CDR3: CSVEEKGDYGYTF. The CDR3 nucleotides are TGCAGCGTTGAAGAAAAGGGCGACTATGGCTACACCTTC.

This chain connects TRBV5-4 to TRBJ1-4; no clear D. V was trimmed by 4 bases and J by 11 bases, leaving 12 bases between them. The CDR3 is 12 amino acids. Per the germline V gene, CDR1 is SGHNT and CDR2 is YYREEE (reference sequence). The CDR3 nucleotides read TGTGCCAGCAGCCAAGATAGACTGAAACTGTTTTTT. This sequence encodes CASSQDRLKLFF.

This clonotype was seen only a few times. V and J are TRBV7-8 and TRBJ2-7; D is possibly TRBD2 (6 bases). V lost 5 bases and J 7 bases, leaving 15 bases between the germline ends. The CDR3 contains 13 residues. Germline CDR1 reads SGHVS; CDR2 reads FQNEAQ. The CDR3 spells CASSQAGVGEQYF. In DNA, the CDR3 is TGTGCCAGCAGCCAAGCGGGTGTTGGAGAGCAGTACTTC.

This clonotype was observed once. The genes are TRBV12-3 or TRBV12-4 and TRBJ2-7; the D gene is possibly TRBD1 (5 bases). The better agreement between TRBJ2-1 and the DNA end casts doubt on the J call. There are 13 residues in the CDR3. Here the CDR3 DNA reads TGTGCCAGCAGCCGACAGACGAACAATGAGCAGTTCTTC. Amino acid sequence: CASSRQTNNEQFF.

This clonotype has a count of ten or more. The chain links TRBV7-9 to TRBJ2-5; a weak D match, TRBD1 (5 bases). The V end was cut by 5 bases, the J end by 5 bases, with 24 bases between. There are 17 residues in the CDR3. The V gene's germline CDR1 is SEHNR and CDR2 FQNEAQ (reference sequence). CDR3 sequence (DNA): TGTGCCAGCAGCAGAAACCCCCCGTGGCAGGGATCGGAGACCCAGTACTTC. Its protein is CASSRNPPWQGSETQYF.

For the CDR3, the DNA is TGCGCCAGCAGCCAAGAACGGGCACAAAACACTGAAGCTTTCTTT. This sequence encodes CASSQERAQNTEAFF. The rearrangement links TRBV4-3 to TRBJ1-1; D unclear. Germline CDR1 LGHNA, CDR2 YSLEER. Trimming cost V 0 bases and J 2 bases, with 10 bases left between them. This CDR3 contains 15 residues.

This clonotype showed up many times. The V and J genes are TRBV7-9 and TRBJ2-5; D is undetermined. This CDR3 contains 16 residues. Trimming took off 5 bases at V and 5 bases at J, with 21 bases between the two ends. Per the germline V gene, CDR1 is SEHNR and CDR2 is FQNEAQ (reference sequence). This chain's CDR3 is CASSRKSRPGRETQYF. The CDR3, as DNA: TGTGCCAGCAGCCGGAAATCGCGGCCGGGCCGTGAGACCCAGTACTTC. The full variable domain, with the rest looked up from reference TRBV7-9 and TRBJ2-5, is DTGVSQNPRHKITKRGQNVTFRCDPISEHNRLYWYRQTLGQGPEFLTYFQNEAQLEKSRLLSDRFSAERPKGSFSTLEIQRTEQGDSAMYLCASSRKSRPGRETQYFGPGTRLLVL.

This clonotype was seen ten or more times. J is TRBJ2-5 and V is TRBV10-3, with D uncertain. Trimming shortened V by 7 bases and J by 5 bases, and 20 bases separated the two germline ends. Germline V CDR1 and CDR2: ENHRY, SYGVKD. The CDR3 runs to 15 residues. The CDR3 loop reads CAITPNGRPGETQYF. The CDR3 coding sequence is TGTGCCATCACCCCCAATGGCAGGCCCGGGGAGACCCAGTACTTC.

This clonotype appeared many times. The chain is built from TRBV6-5 and TRBJ1-6; the D is unclear. V lost 0 bases and J lost 9, with 3 bases in between. CDR1 and CDR2 from the germline V gene are MNHEY and SVGAGI. The CDR3 loop spans 12 amino acids. CDR3: CASSYSGSPLHF. In DNA, the CDR3 is TGTGCCAGCAGTTACTCGGGTTCACCCCTCCACTTT.

This clonotype appeared many times. One end of the junction is discordant with germline, which a read error may explain. The chain has TRBV12-3 or TRBV12-4 and TRBJ2-2; 8 nucleotides line up with TRBD1. The CDR3 runs 14 residues. The CDR3 bases are TGCGCCAGCAGTGACAGGGGCGACACCGGGGAGCTGTTTTTT. This encodes CASSDRGDTGELFF.

This clonotype has a count of ten or more. The V call is TRBV7-8, the J call TRBJ1-6; D uncertain. CDR1 and CDR2 (germline): SGHVS, FQNEAQ. Between the trimmed V and J ends, which lost 5 bases and 5 bases, there was a span of 10 bases. The length of the CDR3 is 14 residues. The CDR3 DNA reads TGTGCCAGCAGCCGACGGTCAAATAATTCACCCCTCCACTTT. The encoded protein is CASSRRSNNSPLHF.

The rearrangement uses TRBV6-5 and TRBJ1-4; the D gene is possibly TRBD1 (6 bases). Deletions cut 6 bases from V and 6 bases from J, with 17 bases between. CDR1 is MNHEY, CDR2 SVGAGI, per germline. The CDR3 totals 15 residues. The CDR3 nucleotides read TGTGCCAGCAGCCCGAGTACCGGGGGCCATGAAAAACTGTTTTTT. Encoded protein: CASSPSTGGHEKLFF.

This clonotype has a count of ten or more. This rearrangement joins TRBV7-9 to TRBJ1-2; no definite D call. Deletions cut 6 bases from V and 4 bases from J, with 15 bases between. This CDR3 is 14 amino acids long. CDR1 SEHNR and CDR2 FQNEAQ come from the germline V gene (reference sequence). The CDR3 region is CASRAYEALYGYTF. As DNA, the CDR3 is TGTGCCAGCAGAGCTTATGAGGCCCTCTATGGCTACACCTTC. The variable domain in full, completed from reference TRBV7-9 and TRBJ1-2, reads DTGVSQNPRHKITKRGQNVTFRCDPISEHNRLYWYRQTLGQGPEFLTYFQNEAQLEKSRLLSDRFSAERPKGSFSTLEIQRTEQGDSAMYLCASRAYEALYGYTFGSGTRLTVV.

This sequence joins TRBV25-1 and TRBJ2-7; D ambiguous. This CDR3 is built from 15 residues. The germline gives CDR1 MGHDK, CDR2 SYGVNS. Deletions cut 4 bases from V and 6 bases from J, with 19 bases between. CDR3 nucleotides: TGTGCCAGCAGTGCTAGATCGGGTTCGGAGATCGAGCAGTACTTC. Translation gives CASSARSGSEIEQYF.

At least ten counts were recorded for this clonotype. This chain uses TRBV20-1 with TRBJ1-2; D unresolved. The CDR3 spans 11 residues. V was clipped by 8 bases and J by 5 bases, with 12 bases between them. Germline V gene lookup returns CDR1 DFQATT and CDR2 SNEGSKA (reference sequence). The DNA for the CDR3 is TGCAGTCATCATGGGGATTATGGCTACACCTTC. Its translation: CSHHGDYGYTF.

The chain employs TRBV5-1 and TRBJ2-7; TRBD2 matches 16 bases. The germline V gene encodes CDR1 SGHRS and CDR2 YFSETQ. The CDR3 covers 18 residues. Germline trimming cut 4 bases from V and 2 bases from J; bases unmatched to any gene: 9. CDR3 loop: CASSDGTSGRAVAYEQYF. CDR3 DNA: TGCGCCAGCAGCGACGGGACTAGCGGGAGGGCCGTTGCCTACGAGCAGTACTTC.

This clonotype turned up a few times. The chain combines TRBV19 with TRBJ1-1, with D perhaps TRBD1 (5 bases). The CDR3 spans 19 residues. CDR1 and CDR2 from the germline V gene are LNHDA and SQIVND (reference sequence). Trimming cost V 10 bases and J 0 bases, with 30 bases left between them. The CDR3 spells CATTWGLIARPGMNTEAFF. CDR3 DNA: TGTGCCACCACCTGGGGCCTAATAGCACGGCCTGGAATGAACACTGAAGCTTTCTTT. Variable domain in full (rest from reference TRBV19 and TRBJ1-1): DGGITQSPKYLFRKEGQNVTLSCEQNLNHDAMYWYRQDPGQGLRLIYYSQIVNDFQKGDIAEGYSVSREKKESFPLTVTSAQKNPTAFYLCATTWGLIARPGMNTEAFFGQGTRLTVV.

The chain links TRBV7-9 to TRBJ2-7; maybe TRBD1 (6 bases). This CDR3 comprises 15 residues. The germline gives CDR1 SEHNR, CDR2 FQNEAQ (reference sequence). The germline V and J ends were trimmed by 5 bases and 4 bases, with 18 bases remaining between them. In nucleotides, the CDR3 is TGTGCCAGCAGCCGCGCTGGGGGCAAATCATACGAGCAGTACTTC. It yields the protein CASSRAGGKSYEQYF.

This clonotype was seen many times. The gene calls are TRBV9 and TRBJ2-5; 9 bases align to TRBD1. The V and J ends lost 4 bases and 5 bases, in that order; junction bases with no gene match: 9. Per germline, CDR1 SGDLS and CDR2 YYNGEE. This CDR3 is built from 15 residues. The CDR3 loop is CASSLQGAGAETQYF. The CDR3 nucleotides are TGTGCCAGCAGCCTACAGGGGGCGGGCGCGGAGACCCAGTACTTC.